Below, 21 T cell receptor beta chains from the same sample are listed, as sequenced in a study of post-analysis software for immune sequencing data. Study results and limitations: Roughly five TRBV segments, including TRBV5-6, TRBV5-1 and TRBV20-1, were more frequent in patients than controls.

Unique molecular identifiers tagged the TCR beta cDNA libraries. TCRdb reprocessed the PCR reads via MiXCR and lists one record per CDR3 protein. The data contain 700,000 to 900,000 distinct CDR3 sequences, roughly 50% of them singletons. Which antigens these TCRs recognize remains unknown. Sequencing used blood. Every receptor here comes from a girl aged 5-17 years with multiple sclerosis.

The genes are TRBV12-3 or TRBV12-4 and TRBJ2-1; D remains ambiguous. Between the trimmed V and J ends, which lost 1 base and 3 bases, there was a span of 16 bases. This CDR3 is 17 amino acids long. The CDR3 spells CASSLGATVGGYNEQFF. The CDR3 DNA is TGTGCCAGCAGTTTAGGGGCTACCGTAGGCGGCTACAATGAGCAGTTCTTC.

This clonotype was detected only a few times. V and J are TRBV5-1 and TRBJ2-1, with D uncertain. The length of the CDR3 is 14 residues. Looked up from germline, CDR1 is SGHRS and CDR2 is YFSETQ. V was cut by 1 base and J by 2 bases, with 7 bases left in between. In nucleotides, the CDR3 is TGCGCCAGCAGCTTGTGGGTTACCTACAATGAGCAGTTCTTC. Its protein product is CASSLWVTYNEQFF.

This chain links TRBV29-1 with TRBJ2-7, with 7 nucleotides matching TRBD2. Trimming cost V 7 bases and J 2 bases; bases outside gene matches: 8. The CDR3 is 13 amino acids. CDR1 is SQVTM and CDR2 is ANQGSEA in the germline V gene. The CDR3 loop is CSAISGKTYEQYF. DNA of the CDR3: TGCAGCGCCATCAGCGGGAAAACCTACGAGCAGTACTTC.

In its sample, this clonotype was seen a few times. CDR3 residues: CASSEQDWREQFF. CDR3 DNA sequence: TGTGCCAGCAGTGAACAGGACTGGCGTGAGCAGTTCTTC. This chain connects TRBV6-1 to TRBJ2-1; D is perhaps TRBD2 (5 bases). CDR1 is MNHNS, CDR2 SASEGT, per germline. V gave up 2 bases and J gave up 9 bases, with 11 bases separating them. The CDR3 extends over 13 amino acids.

This clonotype was counted a few times. The CDR3 region is CSVVEYEQYF. As DNA, the CDR3 is TGCAGCGTTGTCGAATACGAGCAGTACTTC. V usage is TRBV29-1 and J usage is TRBJ2-7, with D uncertain. CDR1 is SQVTM and CDR2 is ANQGSEA in the germline V gene. The ends were cut back, 4 bases at V and 4 bases at J, with 5 bases in the middle. This CDR3 region has 10 residues.

The chain recombines TRBV10-3 with TRBJ2-5, with TRBD1 matching over 8 bases. The J call could be wrong; TRBJ2-7 is a better fit for the DNA end. This CDR3 has 13 residues. Germline V gene sequence: CDR1 ENHRY, CDR2 SYGVKD. CDR3 region: CAISGGTGREQYF. In nucleotides, the CDR3 is TGTGCCATCAGTGGGGGGACAGGTCGCGAGCAGTACTTC.

This clonotype was observed a few times. The chain links TRBV7-2 to TRBJ2-7; D remains ambiguous. This CDR3 region has 14 residues. Germline-derived CDR1 and CDR2 are SGHTA and FQGNSA. V dropped 10 bases and J dropped 1 base, with 17 bases sitting between them. CDR3 coding DNA: TGTGCCAACAATATAGATATCTCGTCCTACGAGCAGTACTTC. Amino acids: CANNIDISSYEQYF.

The gene calls are TRBV9 and TRBJ2-3, with a weak D call TRBD2 (5 bases). CDR3 length equals 16 residues. V was pared by 0 bases and J by 1 base, with 12 bases between. Germline loops: CDR1 SGDLS, CDR2 YYNGEE. The CDR3 DNA follows: TGTGCCAGCAGCGTAGCGGGGTCGTCGGGCACAGATACGCAGTATTTT. It yields the protein CASSVAGSSGTDTQYF.

This chain uses TRBV27 with TRBJ2-1, with a tentative D call TRBD1 (6 bases). This CDR3 is built from 14 residues. Germline values: CDR1 MNHEY, CDR2 SMNVEV (reference sequence). V was shortened by 5 bases and J by 10 bases, with 18 bases between the two germline ends. Here the CDR3 DNA reads TGTGCCAGCAGTCCCTCTGGGGGCCCACAGGAGCAGTTCTTC. Its translation: CASSPSGGPQEQFF.

The chain recombines TRBV5-1 with TRBJ2-5, with a tentative D call TRBD1 (6 bases). CDR1 SGHRS and CDR2 YFSETQ come from the germline V gene. V dropped 2 bases and J dropped 13 bases, with 18 bases sitting between them. The CDR3 sequence is 13 residues long. This CDR3 reads CASSFLQGYERYF. The CDR3 DNA reads as TGCGCCAGCAGCTTCCTACAGGGTTACGAGCGGTACTTC.

The chain's CDR3 is CASSEGMSGYTF. CDR3 sequence (DNA): TGTGCCAGCAGTGAAGGGATGTCCGGCTACACCTTC. The chain is built from TRBV25-1 and TRBJ1-2; D uncertain. The V and J ends lost 2 bases and 8 bases respectively, with 9 bases between them. This CDR3 contains 12 residues. CDR1 and CDR2 from the germline V gene are MGHDK and SYGVNS.

This clonotype has more than one count but fewer than ten. The V call is TRBV12-3 or TRBV12-4, the J call TRBJ1-1; possible D gene TRBD1, 5 bases. V shed 1 base and J shed 4 bases, with 10 bases lying between them. CDR3 length equals 14 residues. The DNA of the CDR3 is TGTGCCAGCAGTTTAGGGGCAGGGTCCACTGAAGCTTTCTTT. Translation: CASSLGAGSTEAFF.

The V call is TRBV19, the J call TRBJ2-1, with a weak D call TRBD1 (6 bases). V lost 4 bases and J 5 bases, leaving 15 bases between the germline ends. The CDR3 spans 15 residues. CDR1 is LNHDA, CDR2 SQIVND, per germline (reference sequence). Here the CDR3 DNA reads TGTGCCAGTAGTAACCAGGGGCGTCCCCACAATGAGCAGTTCTTC. This encodes CASSNQGRPHNEQFF.

The chain recombines TRBV12-3 or TRBV12-4 with TRBJ2-3; a possible D gene is TRBD1 (6 bases). The V gene lost 0 bases and the J gene lost 6 bases, with 10 bases spanning the gap. This CDR3 is 14 amino acids long. The CDR3 loop is CASSLAQGSDTQYF. In DNA form, the CDR3 reads TGTGCCAGCAGTTTAGCACAGGGTTCCGATACGCAGTATTTT.

The V gene is TRBV4-3, the J gene TRBJ1-2; possibly TRBD1 for D (6 bases). V was shortened by 4 bases and J by 4 bases, with 16 bases between the two germline ends. Germline-derived CDR1 and CDR2 are LGHNA and YSLEER. The CDR3 contains 15 residues. Written as DNA, the CDR3 is TGCGCCAGCAGCCCTAAGGGGGGCGCCATCTATGGCTACACCTTC. Translated: CASSPKGGAIYGYTF.

This clonotype has a handful of counts. The rearrangement joins TRBV7-2 to TRBJ2-1; possibly TRBD2 for D (6 bases). V was clipped by 3 bases and J by 8 bases, with 8 bases between them. The germline CDR1 and CDR2 sequences are SGHTA and FQGNSA. This CDR3 has 12 residues. CDR3 sequence: CASSFKRDEQFF. The CDR3 DNA reads TGTGCCAGCAGCTTCAAGCGGGATGAGCAGTTCTTC.

This clonotype was counted a single time. DNA of the CDR3: TGTGCCAGCAGCCCCCGACTAGCGGGAGACGCAGATACGCAGTATTTT. Protein sequence: CASSPRLAGDADTQYF. The V call is TRBV4-2, the J call TRBJ2-3; the match to TRBD2 covers 12 bases. CDR3 length equals 16 residues. The V segment lost 4 bases and the J segment 4 bases; nucleotides outside the gene matches: 6. Germline V gene lookup returns CDR1 LGHNA and CDR2 YNFKEQ.

This clonotype appeared many times. The V call is TRBV10-3, the J call TRBJ2-6, with a weak D call TRBD2 (6 bases). CDR3 length equals 15 residues. V shed 8 bases and J shed 0 bases, with 11 bases lying between them. CDR1 ENHRY and CDR2 SYGVKD come from the germline V gene. For the CDR3, the DNA is TGTGCCATCGGGACTTCTTACTCTGGGGCCAACGTCCTGACTTTC. It encodes CAIGTSYSGANVLTF.

The chain has TRBV10-3 and TRBJ2-1; 8 nucleotides line up with TRBD2. The CDR3 runs 12 residues. Germline assignment: CDR1 ENHRY and CDR2 SYGVKD. Trimming at V came to 6 bases and at J to 9 bases, leaving 4 bases not matched to a gene. DNA for the CDR3: TGTGCCATCAGCCGGGGGGGGAGTGAGCAGTTCTTC. Translating gives CAISRGGSEQFF.

This clonotype was counted between two and nine times. J is TRBJ1-5 and V is TRBV20-1; D is unresolved. There are 14 residues in the CDR3. Germline loops: CDR1 DFQATT, CDR2 SNEGSKA (reference sequence). Trimming stripped 1 base from V and 4 bases from J, with 11 bases between. CDR3 loop: CSARGGGPNQPQHF. The CDR3 bases are TGCAGTGCTAGAGGTGGAGGCCCTAATCAGCCCCAGCATTTT.

This chain links TRBV7-9 with TRBJ2-5; TRBD1 matches 8 bases. This CDR3 spans 16 amino acids. The V gene's germline CDR1 is SEHNR and CDR2 FQNEAQ (reference sequence). The V and J ends lost 1 base and 2 bases, in that order; junction bases with no gene match: 6. The CDR3 nucleotides read TGTGCCAGCAGCTTAGGAGGCAGGGGGCCGCAAGAGACCCAGTACTTC. Protein sequence: CASSLGGRGPQETQYF.